This T cell receptor beta chain was sequenced during a study of molecular identifiers for immune sequencing clone quantification. Investigators produced naive CD8 libraries from around 20,000 to 1,000,000 sorted cells, drawing on 10%, 30% or 50% RNA. This clonotype has at least ten counts. Its specificity is unknown. V shed 5 bases, J shed 0 bases, and the junction held 18 bases outside the gene matches. CDR1 is SGHTA and CDR2 is FQGNSA in the germline V gene. The CDR3 is 19 residues long. TCRdb fed the PCR reads into MiXCR, producing one record per CDR3 protein. The sample lists 88,000 or so distinct CDR3 sequences; roughly 23% were seen once. Study-wide results and caveats: Should identical TCR molecules share a barcode, the sizes of highly expanded clones could be underestimated.

The source is a human donor in good health. Some libraries in this study had Jurkat cell RNA spiked in. The chain employs TRBV7-2 and TRBJ2-5; 7 positions agree with TRBD1. The sample taken for sequencing was naive CD8+ T cells from blood, with Jurkat cell RNA spiked in. Subset noted: FACS-sorted CD8+CD4-CCR7+CD45RA+ naive T cells. The CDR3, as DNA: TGTGCCAGCAGCCCTACAACAGGGGAGTGGGCCTACTACCAAGAGACCCAGTACTTC. Translation gives CASSPTTGEWAYYQETQYF.